The 12 T cell receptor beta chains given below trace back to one sample, sequenced in a study of T cells in Graves' hyperthyroidism and ophthalmopathy. Amplification yielded TCR beta CDR3 regions, with RNA transcripts as the source. Researchers ran a first-round RT-PCR on the TCR CDR3 using the HTBI primer set. From the multiplex PCR reads, TCRdb called clonotypes with MiXCR, one entry per CDR3 protein. The sample holds about 300,000 distinct CDR3 sequences; roughly 19% are singletons and the top ten take 35% to 45%. Sequencing was carried out using blood. The receptor set was obtained from a man over 45 with Graves' ophthalmopathy.

The rearrangement joins TRBV20-1 to TRBJ2-7; D is undetermined. V lost 0 bases and J lost 6, with 21 bases in between. The length of the CDR3 is 16 residues. Germline lookup yields CDR1 DFQATT and CDR2 SNEGSKA (reference sequence). CDR3 residues: CSARDMFASAGPEQYF. In nucleotides, the CDR3 is TGCAGTGCTAGAGATATGTTCGCGAGCGCCGGTCCCGAGCAGTACTTC.

This clonotype has a handful of counts. The V gene is TRBV20-1, the J gene TRBJ2-1, with 7 positions matching TRBD2. Germline values: CDR1 DFQATT, CDR2 SNEGSKA (reference sequence). The CDR3 contains 13 residues. V was clipped by 1 base and J by 10 bases; unmatched bases: 7. The CDR3: CSARVGRAGEQFF. The CDR3 bases are TGCAGTGCTAGAGTTGGGAGGGCCGGGGAGCAGTTCTTC.

This clonotype was seen more than once but under ten times. This sequence joins TRBV12-3 or TRBV12-4 and TRBJ2-5; perhaps TRBD2 as D (6 bases). V was shortened by 4 bases and J by 3 bases, with 18 bases between the two germline ends. CDR3 length: 16 amino acids. The CDR3 reads CASSWARGVTKETQYF. CDR3 nucleotide sequence: TGTGCCAGCAGTTGGGCGCGGGGAGTGACAAAAGAGACCCAGTACTTC.

The chain employs TRBV7-9 and TRBJ2-2; 10 nucleotides match TRBD2. The germline gives CDR1 SEHNR, CDR2 FQNEAQ (reference sequence). The J segment lost 0 bases and the V segment lost 2 bases, leaving 6 bases of the junction unmatched. The length of the CDR3 is 18 residues. Written as DNA, the CDR3 is TGTGCCAGCAGCTTACCTCCGGGACTAGCGACGAACACCGGGGAGCTGTTTTTT. Translating gives CASSLPPGLATNTGELFF.

V usage is TRBV7-2 and J usage is TRBJ2-2; 7 positions agree with TRBD1. V dropped 6 bases and J dropped 1; count of bases not matched to a gene: 5. Germline V gene sequence: CDR1 SGHTA, CDR2 FQGNSA. This CDR3 is built from 15 residues. Written as DNA, the CDR3 is TGTGCCAGCAGACCCCGACAGGGGAACACCGGGGAGCTGTTTTTT. Translating gives CASRPRQGNTGELFF.

The sample holds a few counts of this clonotype. The chain joins TRBV7-2 to TRBJ2-2; possible D gene TRBD2, 5 bases. Germline values: CDR1 SGHTA, CDR2 FQGNSA. The CDR3 length is 16 residues. The ends were cut back, 0 bases at V and 1 base at J, with 9 bases in the middle. CDR3 nucleotide sequence: TGTGCCAGCAGCTTAGCCAGCGGCAAGAACACCGGGGAGCTGTTTTTT. Its translation: CASSLASGKNTGELFF.

This clonotype has at least ten counts. The V gene is TRBV5-1, the J gene TRBJ2-7; D gene unclear. The germline CDR1 and CDR2 sequences are SGHRS and YFSETQ. The CDR3 has 13 residues. Trimming cost V 0 bases and J 3 bases, with 7 bases left between them. The CDR3 loop is CASSLDLVYEQYF. The CDR3 DNA is TGCGCCAGCAGCTTGGATCTGGTCTACGAGCAGTACTTC.

With regard to this clonotype: Germline and junction disagree at one end, which may indicate a read error. The chain has TRBV7-2 and TRBJ1-3; D gene unclear. CDR1 is SGHTA, CDR2 FQGNSA, per germline. The CDR3 spans 12 residues. CDR3 in amino acids: CANSLSGNTIYF. The CDR3 nucleotides are TGTGCCAACAGCTTATCTGGAAACACCATATATTTT.

About this clonotype: A much larger clone differs from this one at a single base, so this may be a read error. The V gene is TRBV18, the J gene TRBJ1-1, with D perhaps TRBD1 (6 bases). Trimming stripped 5 bases from V and 1 base from J, with 11 bases between. The CDR3 is 14 amino acids. Per germline, CDR1 KGHSH and CDR2 LQKENI. The CDR3 nucleotides read TGTGCCAGCTCATTCGGACAGCCGAACACTGAAGCTTTCTTT. It codes for CASSFGQPNTEAFF.

At least ten counts were recorded for this clonotype. V usage is TRBV20-1 and J usage is TRBJ2-3; TRBD2 matches at 14 bases. The CDR3 has 17 residues. V shed 3 bases and J 2 bases; nucleotides not matched to a gene: 7. The germline gives CDR1 DFQATT, CDR2 SNEGSKA (reference sequence). CDR3 region: CSASYGGLAGVTDTQYF. As DNA, the CDR3 is TGCAGTGCTAGTTATGGGGGACTAGCGGGAGTCACAGATACGCAGTATTTT.

V usage is TRBV12-3 or TRBV12-4 and J usage is TRBJ2-1; 9 nucleotides agree with TRBD2. The CDR3 has 15 residues. V trimming: 6 bases; J trimming: 0 bases; junction bases outside the gene matches: 3. The CDR3 DNA sequence: TGTGCCAGCAGGTCGGGACTAGCCTCCTACAATGAGCAGTTCTTC. Encoded protein: CASRSGLASYNEQFF.

The genes are TRBV20-1 and TRBJ2-3; a weak D match, TRBD1 (6 bases). The V gene lost 5 bases and the J gene lost 3 bases, with 12 bases spanning the gap. This CDR3 contains 13 residues. Per the germline V gene, CDR1 is DFQATT and CDR2 is SNEGSKA (reference sequence). CDR3 sequence (DNA): TGCAGTGCTGTTAACAGGGAGACAGATACGCAGTATTTT. Translated: CSAVNRETDTQYF.